Shown below are 4 T cell receptor beta chains from a single sample sequenced in a study of CD4 and CD8 cells across lung adenocarcinoma regions. TCRdb reanalysed the PCR reads using MiXCR and keeps one entry per CDR3 protein. This table holds approximately 13,000 distinct CDR3 sequences, 53% found once. The sample comprised CD8+ T cells from the center of a lung tumor. Every receptor here comes from a female donor with lung adenocarcinoma. The CD4 and CD8 labels of this study may be unreliable.

The chain joins TRBV6-1 to TRBJ2-5; 9 nucleotides match TRBD2. The germline V gene encodes CDR1 MNHNS and CDR2 SASEGT. The CDR3 is 16 amino acids. Unmatched junction bases numbered 13, after V lost 7 bases and J lost 4 bases. CDR3 DNA: TGTGCCAGCACGCGTAGCGGGGGCCGTGCCCCAGAGACCCAGTACTTC. Translated, it gives CASTRSGGRAPETQYF.

The sample holds a few counts of this clonotype. The chain combines TRBV6-1 with TRBJ2-2; D remains unclear. From germline, CDR1 is MNHNS and CDR2 SASEGT. The length of the CDR3 is 14 residues. V lost 0 bases, J lost 7 bases, and 9 bases lay in between. For the CDR3, the DNA is TGTGCCAGCAGTGAAGCCCCGGGTGGCGGGGAGCTGTTTTTT. Its translation: CASSEAPGGGELFF.

This CDR3 reads CASRCSLRVLNDEQYF. As DNA, the CDR3 is TGTGCCAGCAGGTGCTCGTTGCGTGTGTTGAACGATGAGCAGTATTTT. The chain links TRBV6-5 to TRBJ2-1, with D uncertain. The tail of the sequence fits TRBJ2-3 better, so the J call may be wrong. This CDR3 contains 16 residues. Germline V gene sequence: CDR1 MNHEY, CDR2 SVGAGI.

The CDR3 protein is CASTSGRVGNEQFF. In DNA, the CDR3 is TGTGCCAGTACTAGCGGGAGGGTCGGGAATGAGCAGTTCTTC. The rearrangement uses TRBV27 and TRBJ2-1, with 13 bases aligning to TRBD2. This CDR3 has 14 amino acids. Looked up from germline, CDR1 is MNHEY and CDR2 is SMNVEV (reference sequence). J lost 7 bases, V lost 9 bases, and 6 bases had no gene match.